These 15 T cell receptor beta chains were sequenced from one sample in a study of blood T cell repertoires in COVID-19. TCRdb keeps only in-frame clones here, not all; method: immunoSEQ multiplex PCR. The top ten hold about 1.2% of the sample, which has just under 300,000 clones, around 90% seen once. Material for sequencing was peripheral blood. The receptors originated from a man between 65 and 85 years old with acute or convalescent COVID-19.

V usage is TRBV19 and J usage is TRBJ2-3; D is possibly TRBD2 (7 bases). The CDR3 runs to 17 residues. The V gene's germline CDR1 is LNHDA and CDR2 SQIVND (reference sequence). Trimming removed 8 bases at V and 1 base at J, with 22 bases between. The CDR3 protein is CASRKRLGRGRTDTQYF. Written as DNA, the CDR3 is TGTGCCAGTCGCAAACGGCTGGGGCGGGGGCGCACAGATACGCAGTATTTT.

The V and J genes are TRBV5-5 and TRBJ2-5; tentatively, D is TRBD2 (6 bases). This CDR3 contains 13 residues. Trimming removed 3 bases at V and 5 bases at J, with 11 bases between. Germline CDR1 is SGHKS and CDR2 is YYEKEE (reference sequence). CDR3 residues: CASSWRERETQYF. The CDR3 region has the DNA TGTGCCAGCAGCTGGAGGGAGCGCGAGACCCAGTACTTC.

The CDR3 region has the DNA TGTGCCAGCAGTGAATATGGCGGCTCCTACAATGAGCAGTTCTTC. Protein: CASSEYGGSYNEQFF. This chain uses TRBV6-1 with TRBJ2-1; no definite D call. The CDR3 length is 15 residues. Germline V gene lookup returns CDR1 MNHNS and CDR2 SASEGT. The germline V and J ends were trimmed by 2 bases and 0 bases, with 8 bases remaining between them.

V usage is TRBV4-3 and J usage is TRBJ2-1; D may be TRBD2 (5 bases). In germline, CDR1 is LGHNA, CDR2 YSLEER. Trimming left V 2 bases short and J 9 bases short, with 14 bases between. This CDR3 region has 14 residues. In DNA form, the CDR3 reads TGCGCCAGCAGCCAACGCCCGGGATCGGGTGAGCAGTTCTTC. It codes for CASSQRPGSGEQFF.

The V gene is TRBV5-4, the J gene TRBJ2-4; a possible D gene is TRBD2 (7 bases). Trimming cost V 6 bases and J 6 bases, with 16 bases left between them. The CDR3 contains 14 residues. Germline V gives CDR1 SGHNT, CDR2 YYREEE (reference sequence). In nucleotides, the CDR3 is TGTGCCAGCAACCTACAGGGCGGGGGAAACATTCAGTACTTC. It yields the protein CASNLQGGGNIQYF. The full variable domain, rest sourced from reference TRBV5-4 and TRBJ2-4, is ETGVTQSPTHLIKTRGQQVTLRCSSQSGHNTVSWYQQALGQGPQFIFQYYREEENGRGNFPPRFSGLQFPNYSSELNVNALELDDSALYLCASNLQGGGNIQYFGAGTRLSVL.

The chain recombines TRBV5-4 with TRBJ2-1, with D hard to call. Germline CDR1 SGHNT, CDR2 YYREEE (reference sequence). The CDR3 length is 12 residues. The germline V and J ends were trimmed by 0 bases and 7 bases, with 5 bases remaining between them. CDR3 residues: CASSLGRNEQFF. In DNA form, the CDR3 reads TGTGCCAGCAGCTTGGGTAGAAATGAGCAGTTCTTC.

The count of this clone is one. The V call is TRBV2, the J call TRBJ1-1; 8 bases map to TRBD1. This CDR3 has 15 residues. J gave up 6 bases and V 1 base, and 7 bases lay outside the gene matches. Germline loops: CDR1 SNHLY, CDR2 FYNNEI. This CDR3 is CASSEGGQGVSEAFF. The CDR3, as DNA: TGTGCCAGCAGTGAAGGAGGACAGGGTGTCTCTGAAGCTTTCTTT. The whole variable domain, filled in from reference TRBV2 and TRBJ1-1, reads EPEVTQTPSHQVTQMGQEVILRCVPISNHLYFYWYRQILGQKVEFLVSFYNNEISEKSEIFDDQFSVERPDGSNFTLKIRSTKLEDSAMYFCASSEGGQGVSEAFFGQGTRLTVV.

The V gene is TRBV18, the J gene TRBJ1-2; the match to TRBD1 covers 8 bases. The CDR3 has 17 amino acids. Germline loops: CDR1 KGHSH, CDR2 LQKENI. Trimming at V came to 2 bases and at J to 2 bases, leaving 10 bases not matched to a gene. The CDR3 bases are TGTGCCAGCTCACCAATTGGAAAAGACAGGGGAAACTATGGCTACACCTTC. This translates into CASSPIGKDRGNYGYTF. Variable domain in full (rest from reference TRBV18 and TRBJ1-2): NAGVMQNPRHLVRRRGQEARLRCSPMKGHSHVYWYRQLPEEGLKFMVYLQKENIIDESGMPKERFSAEFPKEGPSILRIQQVVRGDSAAYFCASSPIGKDRGNYGYTFGSGTRLTVV.

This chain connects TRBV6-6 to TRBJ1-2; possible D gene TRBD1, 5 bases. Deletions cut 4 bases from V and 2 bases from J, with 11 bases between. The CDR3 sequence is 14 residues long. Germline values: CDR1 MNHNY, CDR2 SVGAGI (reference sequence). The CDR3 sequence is CASSSLGLNYGYTF. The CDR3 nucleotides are TGTGCCAGCAGTTCGCTGGGACTGAACTATGGCTACACCTTC.

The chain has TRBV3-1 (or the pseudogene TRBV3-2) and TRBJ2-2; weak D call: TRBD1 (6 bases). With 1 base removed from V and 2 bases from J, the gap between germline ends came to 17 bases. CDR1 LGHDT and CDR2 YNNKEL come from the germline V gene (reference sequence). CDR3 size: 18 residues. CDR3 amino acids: CASSQGPQQGTNTGELFF. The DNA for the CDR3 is TGTGCCAGCAGCCAAGGTCCCCAACAGGGAACCAACACCGGGGAGCTGTTTTTT.

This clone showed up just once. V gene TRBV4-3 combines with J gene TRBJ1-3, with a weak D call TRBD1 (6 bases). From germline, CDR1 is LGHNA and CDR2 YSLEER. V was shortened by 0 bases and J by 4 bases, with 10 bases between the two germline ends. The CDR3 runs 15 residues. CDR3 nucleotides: TGCGCCAGCAGCCAAGAGGGACACCCGGGAAACACCATATATTTT. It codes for CASSQEGHPGNTIYF.

This CDR3 reads CASRAAGDRGSYEQYF. The CDR3 coding sequence is TGTGCCAGCAGAGCAGCTGGGGACAGGGGGTCCTACGAGCAGTACTTC. The chain has TRBV28 and TRBJ2-7, with TRBD1 identical over 11 bases. The V and J ends lost 6 bases and 1 base, in that order; junction bases with no gene match: 8. CDR3 size: 16 residues. Germline V gene sequence: CDR1 MDHEN, CDR2 SYDVKM.

The chain's CDR3 is CASSRQGRAGNTIYF. CDR3 nucleotides: TGTGCCAGCAGTAGACAGGGGCGTGCTGGAAACACCATATATTTT. The chain links TRBV6-5 to TRBJ1-3; TRBD1 agrees at 8 bases. Trimming at V came to 5 bases and at J to 2 bases, leaving 5 bases not matched to a gene. The CDR3 extends over 15 amino acids. The germline CDR1 and CDR2 sequences are MNHEY and SVGAGI.

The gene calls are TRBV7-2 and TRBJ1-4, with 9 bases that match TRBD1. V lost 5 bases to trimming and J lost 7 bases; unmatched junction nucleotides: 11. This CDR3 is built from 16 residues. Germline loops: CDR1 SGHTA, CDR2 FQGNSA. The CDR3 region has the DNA TGTGCCAGCAGCATACAAAGGGACAGGGTGGCTGAAAAACTGTTTTTT. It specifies CASSIQRDRVAEKLFF.

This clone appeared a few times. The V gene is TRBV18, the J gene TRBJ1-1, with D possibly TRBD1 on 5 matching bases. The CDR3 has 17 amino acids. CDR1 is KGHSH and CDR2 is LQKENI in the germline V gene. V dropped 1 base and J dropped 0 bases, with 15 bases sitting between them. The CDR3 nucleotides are TGTGCCAGCTCACCACAGGGGCCACAAGGCATGAACACTGAAGCTTTCTTT. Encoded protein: CASSPQGPQGMNTEAFF. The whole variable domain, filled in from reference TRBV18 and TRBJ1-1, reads NAGVMQNPRHLVRRRGQEARLRCSPMKGHSHVYWYRQLPEEGLKFMVYLQKENIIDESGMPKERFSAEFPKEGPSILRIQQVVRGDSAAYFCASSPQGPQGMNTEAFFGQGTRLTVV.